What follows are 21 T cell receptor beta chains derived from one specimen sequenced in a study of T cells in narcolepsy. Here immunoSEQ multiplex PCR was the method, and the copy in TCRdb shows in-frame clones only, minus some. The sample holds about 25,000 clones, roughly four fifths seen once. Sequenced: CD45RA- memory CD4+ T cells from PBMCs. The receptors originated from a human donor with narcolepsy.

The CDR3 DNA is TGTGCCAGCAGCGCCGTAGCGGGAGGCACCGGGGAGCTGTTTTTT. Its protein product is CASSAVAGGTGELFF. The chain employs TRBV7-9 and TRBJ2-2; 10 nucleotides match TRBD2. Germline V gene data show CDR1 as SEHNR and CDR2 as FQNEAQ (reference sequence). The CDR3 loop spans 15 amino acids. The V gene end was trimmed by 5 bases and the J gene end by 4 bases; junction bases not matched to a gene: 4.

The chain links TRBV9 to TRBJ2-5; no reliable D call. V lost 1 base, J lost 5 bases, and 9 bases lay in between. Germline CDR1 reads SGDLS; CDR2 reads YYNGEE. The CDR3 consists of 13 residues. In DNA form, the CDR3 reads TGTGCCAGCAGCGTACACCAACGGGAGACCCAGTACTTC. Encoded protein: CASSVHQRETQYF.

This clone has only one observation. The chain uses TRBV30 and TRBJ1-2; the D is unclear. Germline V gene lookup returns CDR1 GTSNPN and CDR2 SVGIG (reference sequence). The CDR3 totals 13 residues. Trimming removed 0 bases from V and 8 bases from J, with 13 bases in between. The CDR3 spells CAWSVLGKGGYTF. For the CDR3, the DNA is TGTGCCTGGAGTGTCCTAGGGAAGGGAGGCTACACCTTC.

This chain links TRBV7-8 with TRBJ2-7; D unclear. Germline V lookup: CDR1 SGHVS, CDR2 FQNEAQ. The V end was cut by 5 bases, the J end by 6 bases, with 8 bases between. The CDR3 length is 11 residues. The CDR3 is CASSPPGEQYF. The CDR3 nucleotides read TGTGCCAGCAGCCCCCCTGGCGAGCAGTACTTC.

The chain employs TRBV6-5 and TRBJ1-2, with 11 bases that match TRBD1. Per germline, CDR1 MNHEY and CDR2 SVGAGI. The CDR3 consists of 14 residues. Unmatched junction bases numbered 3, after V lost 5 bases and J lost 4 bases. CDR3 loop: CASSQGQGAYGYTF. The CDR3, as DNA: TGTGCCAGCAGTCAAGGACAGGGGGCCTATGGCTACACCTTC.

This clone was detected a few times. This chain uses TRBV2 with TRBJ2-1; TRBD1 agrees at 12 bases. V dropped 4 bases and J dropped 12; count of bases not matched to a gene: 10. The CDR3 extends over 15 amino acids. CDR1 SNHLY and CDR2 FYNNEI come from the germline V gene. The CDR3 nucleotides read TGTGCCAGCAGTGGTGGGGGACAGGGGGCCCTGGGGCAGTTCTTC. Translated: CASSGGGQGALGQFF.

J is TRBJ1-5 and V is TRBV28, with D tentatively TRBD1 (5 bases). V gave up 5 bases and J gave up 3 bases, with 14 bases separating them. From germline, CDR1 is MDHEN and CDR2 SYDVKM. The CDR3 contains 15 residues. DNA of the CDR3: TGTGCCAGCAGTATAGATACAGGATACAATCAGCCCCAGCATTTT. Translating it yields CASSIDTGYNQPQHF.

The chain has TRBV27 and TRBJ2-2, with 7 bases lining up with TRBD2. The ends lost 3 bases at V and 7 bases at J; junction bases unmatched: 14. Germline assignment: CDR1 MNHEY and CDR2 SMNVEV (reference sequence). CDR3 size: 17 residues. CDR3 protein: CASSFSGRFTAGGELFF. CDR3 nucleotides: TGTGCCAGCAGTTTCTCCGGGAGGTTCACGGCGGGCGGGGAGCTGTTTTTT.

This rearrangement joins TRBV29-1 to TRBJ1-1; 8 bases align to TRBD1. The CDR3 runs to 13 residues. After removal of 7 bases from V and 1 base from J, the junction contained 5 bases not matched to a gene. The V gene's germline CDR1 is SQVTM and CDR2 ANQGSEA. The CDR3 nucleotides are TGCAGCGGGACCGGGACAGGGAACACTGAAGCTTTCTTT. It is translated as CSGTGTGNTEAFF.

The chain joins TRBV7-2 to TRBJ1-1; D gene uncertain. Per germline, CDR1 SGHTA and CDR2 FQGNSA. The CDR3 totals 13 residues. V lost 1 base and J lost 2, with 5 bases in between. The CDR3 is CASSLVANTEAFF. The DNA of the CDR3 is TGTGCCAGCAGCTTAGTGGCCAACACTGAAGCTTTCTTT.

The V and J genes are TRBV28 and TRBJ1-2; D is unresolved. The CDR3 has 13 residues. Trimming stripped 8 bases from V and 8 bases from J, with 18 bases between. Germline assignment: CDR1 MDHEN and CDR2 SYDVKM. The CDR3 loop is CASCELLREGYTF. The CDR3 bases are TGTGCCAGCTGCGAATTGTTAAGGGAAGGCTACACCTTC.

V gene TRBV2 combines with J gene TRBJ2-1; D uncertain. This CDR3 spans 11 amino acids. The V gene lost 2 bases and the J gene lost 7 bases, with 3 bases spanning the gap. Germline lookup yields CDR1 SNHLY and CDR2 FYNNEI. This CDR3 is CASSETNEQFF. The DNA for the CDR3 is TGTGCCAGCAGTGAAACTAATGAGCAGTTCTTC.

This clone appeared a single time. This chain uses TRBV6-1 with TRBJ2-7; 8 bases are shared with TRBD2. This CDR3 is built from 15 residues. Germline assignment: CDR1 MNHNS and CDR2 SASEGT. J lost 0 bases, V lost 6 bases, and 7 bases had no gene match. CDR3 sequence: CASRTIAGYSYEQYF. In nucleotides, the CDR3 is TGTGCCAGCAGAACAATAGCGGGGTACTCCTACGAGCAGTACTTC.

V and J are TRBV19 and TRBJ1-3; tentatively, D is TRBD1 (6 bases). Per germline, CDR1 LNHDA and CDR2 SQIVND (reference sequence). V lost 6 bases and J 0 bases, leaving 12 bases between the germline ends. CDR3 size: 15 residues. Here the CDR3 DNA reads TGTGCCAGTAGAAAAGACAGGAGCTCTGGAAACACCATATATTTT. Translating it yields CASRKDRSSGNTIYF.

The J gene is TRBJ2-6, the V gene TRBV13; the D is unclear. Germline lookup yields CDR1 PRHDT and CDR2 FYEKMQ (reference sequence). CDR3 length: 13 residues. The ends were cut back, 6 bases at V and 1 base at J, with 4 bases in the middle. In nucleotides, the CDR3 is TGTGCCAGCAGGTTTTCTGGGGCCAACGTCCTGACTTTC. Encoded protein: CASRFSGANVLTF.

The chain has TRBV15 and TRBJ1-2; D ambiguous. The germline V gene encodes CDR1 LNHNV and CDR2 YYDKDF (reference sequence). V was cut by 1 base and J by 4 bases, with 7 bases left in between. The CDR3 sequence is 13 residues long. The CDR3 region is CATSRGGGYGYTF. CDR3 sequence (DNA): TGTGCCACCAGCAGAGGGGGTGGCTATGGCTACACCTTC. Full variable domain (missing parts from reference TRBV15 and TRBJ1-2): DAMVIQNPRYQVTQFGKPVTLSCSQTLNHNVMYWYQQKSSQAPKLLFHYYDKDFNNEADTPDNFQSRRPNTSFCFLDIRSPGLGDTAMYLCATSRGGGYGYTFGSGTRLTVV.

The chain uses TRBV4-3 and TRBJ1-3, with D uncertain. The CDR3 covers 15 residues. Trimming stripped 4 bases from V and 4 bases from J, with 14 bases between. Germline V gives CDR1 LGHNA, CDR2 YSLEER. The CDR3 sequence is CASSPPPGAGNTIYF. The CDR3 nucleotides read TGCGCCAGCAGCCCCCCCCCGGGCGCCGGAAACACCATATATTTT.

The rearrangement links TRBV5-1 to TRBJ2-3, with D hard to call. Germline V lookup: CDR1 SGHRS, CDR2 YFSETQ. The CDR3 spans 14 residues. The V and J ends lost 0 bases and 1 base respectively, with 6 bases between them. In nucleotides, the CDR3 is TGCGCCAGCAGCTTGGTTTCCGGCACAGATACGCAGTATTTT. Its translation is CASSLVSGTDTQYF.

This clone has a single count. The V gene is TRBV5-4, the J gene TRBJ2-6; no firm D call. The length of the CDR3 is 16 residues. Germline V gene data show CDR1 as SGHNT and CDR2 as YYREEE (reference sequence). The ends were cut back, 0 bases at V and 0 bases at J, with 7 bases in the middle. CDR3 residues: CASSLGGSSGANVLTF. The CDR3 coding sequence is TGTGCCAGCAGCTTGGGCGGTAGCTCTGGGGCCAACGTCCTGACTTTC. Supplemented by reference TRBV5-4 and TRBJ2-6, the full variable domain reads ETGVTQSPTHLIKTRGQQVTLRCSSQSGHNTVSWYQQALGQGPQFIFQYYREEENGRGNFPPRFSGLQFPNYSSELNVNALELDDSALYLCASSLGGSSGANVLTFGAGSRLTVL.

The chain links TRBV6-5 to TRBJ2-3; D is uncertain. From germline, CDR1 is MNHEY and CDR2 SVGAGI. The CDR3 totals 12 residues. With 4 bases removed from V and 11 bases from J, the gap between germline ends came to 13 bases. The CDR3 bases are TGTGCCAGCAGTTCCTCTTTGGGTAGGCAGTATTTT. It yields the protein CASSSSLGRQYF.

The CDR3 loop reads CASSDGFFYGYTF. DNA for the CDR3: TGTGCCAGCAGTGACGGCTTTTTCTATGGCTACACCTTC. This chain links TRBV2 with TRBJ1-2; D ambiguous. Germline loops: CDR1 SNHLY, CDR2 FYNNEI. The CDR3 totals 13 residues. V shed 3 bases and J shed 4 bases, with 9 bases lying between them.